This T cell receptor (beta chain) derives from a study of OX40 agonist ivuxolimab in advanced cancers. The ends were cut back, 0 bases at V and 2 bases at J, with 11 bases in the middle. This CDR3 has 16 residues. TCRdb keeps only in-frame clones here, not all; method: immunoSEQ multiplex PCR. The table has some 65,000 clones, 87% seen once; the top ten hold about 0.37%. The source of this sequence is an adult with an advanced solid tumor such as melanoma, head and neck, liver or kidney cancer. V usage is TRBV23-1 and J usage is TRBJ1-5; D is uncertain. TRBV23-1 is reported as an ORF; its role is uncertain. The sample in question was CD4+ or CD8+ T cells sorted from blood, obtained in a trial of the OX40 agonist ivuxolimab. The CDR3 DNA is TGCGCCAGCAGTCAATCGGGAGAAGCCGGCAATCAGCCCCAGCATTTT. As protein: CASSQSGEAGNQPQHF.